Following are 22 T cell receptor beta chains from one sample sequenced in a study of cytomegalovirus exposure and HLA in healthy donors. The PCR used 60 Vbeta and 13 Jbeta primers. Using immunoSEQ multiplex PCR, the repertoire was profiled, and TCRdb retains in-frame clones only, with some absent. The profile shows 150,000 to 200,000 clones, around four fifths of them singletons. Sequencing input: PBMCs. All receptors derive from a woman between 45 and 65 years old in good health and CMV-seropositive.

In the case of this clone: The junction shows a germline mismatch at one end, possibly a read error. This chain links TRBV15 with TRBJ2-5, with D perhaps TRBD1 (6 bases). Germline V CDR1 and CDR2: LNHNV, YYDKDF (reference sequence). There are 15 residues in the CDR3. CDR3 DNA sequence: TGTGCCGCCAGTCAGAGAGGGGGTACAGGAGAGACCCAGTACTTC. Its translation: CAASQRGGTGETQYF.

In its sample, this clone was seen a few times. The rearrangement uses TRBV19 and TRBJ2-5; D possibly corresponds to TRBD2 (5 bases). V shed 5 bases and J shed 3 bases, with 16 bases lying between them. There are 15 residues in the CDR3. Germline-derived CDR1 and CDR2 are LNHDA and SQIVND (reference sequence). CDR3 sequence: CASSPSPFGKETQYF. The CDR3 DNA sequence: TGTGCCAGTAGTCCGTCCCCCTTCGGGAAAGAGACCCAGTACTTC.

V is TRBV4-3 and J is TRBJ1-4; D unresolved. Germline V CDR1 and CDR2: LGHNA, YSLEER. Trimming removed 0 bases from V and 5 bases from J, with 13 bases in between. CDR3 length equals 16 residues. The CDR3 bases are TGCGCCAGCAGCCAAGATGGTGGGCAGCGGAATGAAAAACTGTTTTTT. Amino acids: CASSQDGGQRNEKLFF.

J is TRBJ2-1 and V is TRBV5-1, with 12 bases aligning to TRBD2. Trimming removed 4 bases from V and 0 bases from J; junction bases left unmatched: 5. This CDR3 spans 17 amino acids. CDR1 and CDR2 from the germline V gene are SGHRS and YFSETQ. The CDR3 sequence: CASSRQTSGSSYNEQFF. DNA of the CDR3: TGCGCCAGCAGCCGACAGACTAGCGGGAGCTCCTACAATGAGCAGTTCTTC.

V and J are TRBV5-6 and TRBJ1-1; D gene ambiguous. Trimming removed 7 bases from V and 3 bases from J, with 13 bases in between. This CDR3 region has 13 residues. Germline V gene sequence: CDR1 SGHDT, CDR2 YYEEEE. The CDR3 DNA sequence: TGTGCCAGCGTTGGACCGGGGTACACTGAAGCTTTCTTT. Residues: CASVGPGYTEAFF.

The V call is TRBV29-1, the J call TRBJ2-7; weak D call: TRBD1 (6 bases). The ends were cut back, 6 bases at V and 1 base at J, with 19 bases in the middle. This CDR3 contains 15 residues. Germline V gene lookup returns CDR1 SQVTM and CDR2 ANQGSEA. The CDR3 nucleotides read TGCAGCGTGTCCTTTGCGGCAGGGGTGTCCTACGAGCAGTACTTC. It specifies CSVSFAAGVSYEQYF.

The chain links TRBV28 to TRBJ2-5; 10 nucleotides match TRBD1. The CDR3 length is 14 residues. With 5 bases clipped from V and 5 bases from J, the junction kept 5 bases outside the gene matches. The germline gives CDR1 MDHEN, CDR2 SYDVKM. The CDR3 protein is CASSLMDRGETQYF. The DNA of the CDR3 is TGTGCCAGCAGTCTAATGGACAGGGGGGAGACCCAGTACTTC.

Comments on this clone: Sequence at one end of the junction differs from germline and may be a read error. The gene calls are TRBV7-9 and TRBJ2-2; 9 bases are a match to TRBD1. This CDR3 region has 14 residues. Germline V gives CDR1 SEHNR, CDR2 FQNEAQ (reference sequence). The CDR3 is CSSSRDRDAGELFF. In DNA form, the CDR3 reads TGTTCCAGCAGCCGGGACAGGGACGCCGGGGAGCTGTTTTTT. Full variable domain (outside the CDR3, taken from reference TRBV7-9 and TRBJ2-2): DTGVSQNPRHKITKRGQNVTFRCDPISEHNRLYWYRQTLGQGPEFLTYFQNEAQLEKSRLLSDRFSAERPKGSFSTLEIQRTEQGDSAMYLCSSSRDRDAGELFFGEGSRLTVL.

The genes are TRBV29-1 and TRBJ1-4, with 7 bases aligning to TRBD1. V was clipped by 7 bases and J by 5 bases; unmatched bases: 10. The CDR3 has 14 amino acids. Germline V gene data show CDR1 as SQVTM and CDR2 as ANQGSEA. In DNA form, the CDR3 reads TGCAGCGCCCAAGGGACAGCCCAAAATGAAAAACTGTTTTTT. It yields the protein CSAQGTAQNEKLFF.

Here the CDR3 DNA reads TGTGCCAGCAGCGCCGGACAGGGGTTCGACGAGCAGTACTTC. Protein product: CASSAGQGFDEQYF. This chain uses TRBV7-9 with TRBJ2-7; TRBD1 aligns across 9 bases. The CDR3 length is 14 residues. Germline V gives CDR1 SEHNR, CDR2 FQNEAQ (reference sequence). V was clipped by 5 bases and J by 5 bases; unmatched bases: 7.

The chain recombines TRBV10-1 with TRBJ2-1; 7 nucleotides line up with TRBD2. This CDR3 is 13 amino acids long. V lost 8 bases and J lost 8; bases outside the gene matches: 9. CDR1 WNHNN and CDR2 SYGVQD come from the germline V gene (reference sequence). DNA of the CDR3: TGCGCCAGCCGTCGGACTAGGGACGATGAGCAGTTCTTC. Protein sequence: CASRRTRDDEQFF.

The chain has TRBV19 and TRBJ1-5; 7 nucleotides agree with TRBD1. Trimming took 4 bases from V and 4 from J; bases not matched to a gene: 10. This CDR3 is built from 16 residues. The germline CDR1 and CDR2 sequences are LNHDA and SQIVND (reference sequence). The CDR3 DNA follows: TGTGCCAGTAGTACACCCGACAGGGTACGGAATCAGCCCCAGCATTTT. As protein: CASSTPDRVRNQPQHF.

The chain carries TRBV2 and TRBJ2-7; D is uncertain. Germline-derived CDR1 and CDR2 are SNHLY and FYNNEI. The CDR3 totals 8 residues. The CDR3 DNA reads TGTGCCAGCAACTCCCTATTTGTC. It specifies CASNSLFV.

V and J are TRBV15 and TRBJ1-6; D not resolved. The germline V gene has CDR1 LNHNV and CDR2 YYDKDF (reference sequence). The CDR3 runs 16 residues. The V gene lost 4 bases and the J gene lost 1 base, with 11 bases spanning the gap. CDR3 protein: CATSTVSGSYNSPLHF. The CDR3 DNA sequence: TGTGCCACCAGCACTGTCAGTGGTTCCTATAATTCACCCCTCCACTTT.

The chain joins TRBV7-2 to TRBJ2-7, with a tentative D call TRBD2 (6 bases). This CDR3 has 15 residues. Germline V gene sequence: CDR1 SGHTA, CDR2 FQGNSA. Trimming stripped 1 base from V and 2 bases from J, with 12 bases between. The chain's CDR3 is CASSLGNGGPYEQYF. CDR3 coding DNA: TGTGCCAGCAGCTTAGGGAACGGGGGACCCTACGAGCAGTACTTC.

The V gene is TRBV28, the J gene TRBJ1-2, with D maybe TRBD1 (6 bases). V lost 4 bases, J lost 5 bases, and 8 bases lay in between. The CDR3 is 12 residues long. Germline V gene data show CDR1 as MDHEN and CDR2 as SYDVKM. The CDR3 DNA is TGTGCCAGCAGTTGGGACACGTATGGCTACACCTTC. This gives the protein CASSWDTYGYTF.

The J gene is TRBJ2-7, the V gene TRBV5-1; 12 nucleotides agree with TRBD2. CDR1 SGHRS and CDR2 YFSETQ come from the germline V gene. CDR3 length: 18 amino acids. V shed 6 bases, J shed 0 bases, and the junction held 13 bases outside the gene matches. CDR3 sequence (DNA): TGCGCCAGCATGATCGAGACTAGCGGGGGCCAAAGCTCCTACGAGCAGTACTTC. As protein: CASMIETSGGQSSYEQYF.

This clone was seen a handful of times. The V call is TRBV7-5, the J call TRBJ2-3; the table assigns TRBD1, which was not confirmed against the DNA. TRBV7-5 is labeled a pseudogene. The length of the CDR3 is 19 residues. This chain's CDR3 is CVRSLVLFSQGFGTDTQYF. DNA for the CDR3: TGTGTCAGAAGCTTAGTGCTCTTCAGCCAGGGGTTTGGCACAGATACGCAGTATTTT.

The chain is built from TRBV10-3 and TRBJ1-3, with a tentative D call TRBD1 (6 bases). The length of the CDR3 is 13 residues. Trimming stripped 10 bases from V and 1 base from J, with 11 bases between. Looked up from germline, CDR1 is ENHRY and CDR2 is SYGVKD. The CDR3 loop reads CATDTGSGNTIYF. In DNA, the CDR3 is TGTGCCACCGATACAGGGTCTGGAAACACCATATATTTT.

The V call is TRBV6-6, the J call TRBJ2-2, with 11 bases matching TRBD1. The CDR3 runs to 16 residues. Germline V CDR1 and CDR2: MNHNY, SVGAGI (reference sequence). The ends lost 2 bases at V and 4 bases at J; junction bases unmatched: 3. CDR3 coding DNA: TGTGCCAGCAGTTACACCGGGACAGGGGGCACCGGGGAGCTGTTTTTT. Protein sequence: CASSYTGTGGTGELFF.

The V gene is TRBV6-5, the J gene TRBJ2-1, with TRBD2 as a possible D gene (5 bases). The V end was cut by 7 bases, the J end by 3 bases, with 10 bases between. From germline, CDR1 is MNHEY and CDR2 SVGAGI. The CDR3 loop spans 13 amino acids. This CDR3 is CASTLGVYNEQFF. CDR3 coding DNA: TGTGCCAGCACCCTGGGAGTCTACAATGAGCAGTTCTTC.

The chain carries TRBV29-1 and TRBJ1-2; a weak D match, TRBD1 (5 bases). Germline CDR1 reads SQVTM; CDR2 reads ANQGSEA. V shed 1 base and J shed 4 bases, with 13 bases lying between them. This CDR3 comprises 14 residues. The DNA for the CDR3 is TGCAGCGTTGAAGTGGGGGGGGTCGGCTATGGCTACACCTTC. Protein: CSVEVGGVGYGYTF.